This TCR beta chain is drawn from a study of blood T cell repertoires in COVID-19. Produced via immunoSEQ multiplex PCR; TCRdb's table is partial and in-frame only. The sample lists hundreds of thousands of clones; around 91% were seen once. The germline V gene encodes CDR1 LNHDA and CDR2 SQIVND (reference sequence). Trimming took 4 bases from V and 8 from J; bases not matched to a gene: 5. This CDR3 has 13 amino acids. The V and J genes are TRBV19 and TRBJ1-2; 9 bases fit TRBD1. The sequence was collected from a man aged 25 to 40 who had recovered from COVID-19. The sequencing sample was made of PBMCs or T cells enriched from blood (not recorded which). In DNA form, the CDR3 reads TGTGCCAGTAGTAGGGACAGGGCCTTAGGCTACACCTTC. Translated: CASSRDRALGYTF.